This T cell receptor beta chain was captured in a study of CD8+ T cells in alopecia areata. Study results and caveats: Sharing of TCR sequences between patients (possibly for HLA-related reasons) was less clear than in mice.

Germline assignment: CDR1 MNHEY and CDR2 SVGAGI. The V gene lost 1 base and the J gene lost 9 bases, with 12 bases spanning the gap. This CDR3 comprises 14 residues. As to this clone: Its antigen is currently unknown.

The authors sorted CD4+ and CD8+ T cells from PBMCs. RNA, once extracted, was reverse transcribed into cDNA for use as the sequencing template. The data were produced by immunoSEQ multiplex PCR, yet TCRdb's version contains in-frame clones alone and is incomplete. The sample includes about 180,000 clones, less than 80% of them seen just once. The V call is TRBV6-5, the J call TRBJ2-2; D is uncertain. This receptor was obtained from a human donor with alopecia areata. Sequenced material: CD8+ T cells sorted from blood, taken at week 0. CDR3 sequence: CASSYYALARELFF. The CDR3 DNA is TGTGCCAGCAGTTACTACGCCTTGGCGCGGGAGCTGTTTTTT.